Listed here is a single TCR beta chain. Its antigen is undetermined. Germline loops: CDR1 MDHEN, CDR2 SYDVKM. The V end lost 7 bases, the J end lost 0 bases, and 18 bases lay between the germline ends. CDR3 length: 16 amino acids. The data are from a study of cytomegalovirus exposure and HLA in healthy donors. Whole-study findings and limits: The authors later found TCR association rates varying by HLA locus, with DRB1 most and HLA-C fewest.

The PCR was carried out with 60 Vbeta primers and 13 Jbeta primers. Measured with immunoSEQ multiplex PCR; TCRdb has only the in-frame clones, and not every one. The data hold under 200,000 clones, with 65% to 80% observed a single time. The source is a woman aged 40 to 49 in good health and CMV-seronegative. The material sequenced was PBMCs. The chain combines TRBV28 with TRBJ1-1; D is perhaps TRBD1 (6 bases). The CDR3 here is CASILWGGSLNTEAFF. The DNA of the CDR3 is TGTGCCAGCATCCTTTGGGGGGGCAGTTTGAACACTGAAGCTTTCTTT. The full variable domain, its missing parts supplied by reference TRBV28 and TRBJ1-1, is DVKVTQSSRYLVKRTGEKVFLECVQDMDHENMFWYRQDPGLGLRLIYFSYDVKMKEKGDIPEGYSVSREKKERFSLILESASTNQTSMYLCASILWGGSLNTEAFFGQGTRLTVV.